These T cell receptor beta chains were read from a single sample in a study of vaccination and CD4 T cells after COVID-19. TCRdb used MiXCR to reprocess the PCR reads, holding one entry per CDR3 protein. Here the sample spans fewer than 20,000 distinct CDR3 sequences, about 45% being singletons. The antigens of these receptors remain unknown. Here the sequenced sample was CD4+ T cells from blood, cultured in vitro, taken after SARS-CoV-2 vaccination. The receptors stem from a human donor who had recovered from COVID-19. The CDR3 runs from the conserved cysteine through the conserved F or W. The D gene is left open where the match is weak. Only some rows state a clone size, as once, few, many or a class for expanded clones.

j_call clone_size v_call d_call cdr3_nt cdr3_aa
TRBJ2-5 - TRBV20-1 - TGCAGTGCTAGTCTTAGGGAGGAGACCCAGTACTTC CSASLREETQYF
TRBJ1-2 - TRBV28 - TGTGCCAGCAGTGCCCTTCCGTATGGCTACACCTTC CASSALPYGYTF
TRBJ2-7 medium-sized TRBV30 - TGTGCCTGGAGTGCCCTCGCAGGGTCTTTGCAGTACTTC CAWSALAGSLQYF
TRBJ2-1 few TRBV20-1 - TGCAGTGCTAGGAAGAGGTCCTACAATGAGCAGTTCTTC CSARKRSYNEQFF
TRBJ2-7 - TRBV7-2 TRBD1 TGTGCCAGCAGTTGGGGACAGGGGGAGCAGTACTTC CASSWGQGEQYF
TRBJ2-3 - TRBV6-1 - TGTGCCAGCAGCCAAACCGGGGCCACAGATACGCAGTATTTT CASSQTGATDTQYF
TRBJ2-1 - TRBV10-3 - TGTGCCATCAGTGAGCCTCTTCGGACAGTCATCTCCTACAATGAGCAGTTCTTC CAISEPLRTVISYNEQFF
TRBJ2-7 few TRBV19 - TGTGCCAGTAGGGGGGCGGGAGCCACCTACGAGCAGTACTTC CASRGAGATYEQYF
TRBJ2-7 few TRBV7-2 - TGTGCCAGCAGTGAAAGGAATCTCGAGCAGTACTTC CASSERNLEQYF
TRBJ2-5 - TRBV21-1 - TGTGCCAGCAGCAAGAGGACAGGGAAAGAGACCCAGTACTTC CASSKRTGKETQYF
TRBJ2-7 - TRBV10-3 TRBD1 TGTGCCATCAGTCCATTGGAAGGACAGGGAACCTACGAGCAGTACTTC CAISPLEGQGTYEQYF
TRBJ1-2 - TRBV5-1 - TGCGCCAGCAGCGCCACTACCTATGGCTACACCTTC CASSATTYGYTF
TRBJ1-1 - TRBV18 - TGTGCCAGCTCCCCGGACCAGAGCACTGAAGCTTTCTTT CASSPDQSTEAFF
TRBJ1-1 few TRBV28 - TGTGCCAGCAGTTTTATGGGCAGGGAAAGCACTGAAGCTTTCTTT CASSFMGRESTEAFF
TRBJ2-3 few TRBV6-1 - TGTGCCATCGGGGCGGGCCTCACAGATACGCAGTATTTT CAIGAGLTDTQYF
TRBJ2-3 few TRBV9 TRBD2 TGTGCCAGCACACTAGCGGCCTCCACAAGCACAGATACGCAGTATTTT CASTLAASTSTDTQYF
TRBJ2-4 - TRBV25-1 TRBD2 TGTGCCAGCAGTGAATGGGGAGGGAGGGGCCAAAACATTCAGTACTTC CASSEWGGRGQNIQYF
TRBJ1-2 - TRBV18 TRBD1 TGTGCCAGCTCATTGGACAGGACAGGCTACACCTTC CASSLDRTGYTF
TRBJ2-7 - TRBV4-1 - TGCGCCAGCAGCCAAGATCCCACGGCTGCTGGGGGAGAGCAGTACTTC CASSQDPTAAGGEQYF
TRBJ2-7 - TRBV20-1 - TGCAGTGCTCGGACTGAAACCACCTACGAGCAGTACTTC CSARTETTYEQYF
TRBJ1-2 - TRBV19 - TGTGCCAGTAGTAGGGCCAGGAGAACGGATGGCTACACCTTC CASSRARRTDGYTF
TRBJ2-7 once TRBV6-1 TRBD1 TGTGCCAGCACTCCGGACAGGGGGATTTACGAGCAGTACTTC CASTPDRGIYEQYF
TRBJ2-7 - TRBV2 TRBD2 TGTGCCAGGGGACTAGCGGGAGGCTACGAGCAGTACTTC CARGLAGGYEQYF
TRBJ2-2 once TRBV28 - TGTGCCAGCAGTTTGGTGGGGGCGAACACCGGGGAGCTGTTTTTT CASSLVGANTGELFF
TRBJ1-4 few TRBV20-1 - TGCAGTGCTACTCGGACAACTAATGAAAAACTGTTTTTT CSATRTTNEKLFF
TRBJ2-5 - TRBV20-1 - TGCAGTGCTGCACATCGACAAGGGACCCAGTACTTC CSAAHRQGTQYF
TRBJ1-2 - TRBV7-2 TRBD1 TGTGCCAGCAGCTACCTACAGGGGGATGGCTACACCTTC CASSYLQGDGYTF
TRBJ2-7 few TRBV10-3 - TGTGCCATCAATCGGGAGCCTTCCTACGAGCAGTACTTC CAINREPSYEQYF
TRBJ1-5 few TRBV6-2/TRBV6-3 TRBD1 TGTGCCAGCACCAGTCATTGGAGAACGACAGGGAGGAATCAGCCCCAGCATTTT CASTSHWRTTGRNQPQHF
TRBJ2-7 - TRBV20-1 TRBD2 TGCAGTGCTAGCCTAGATGGGGCGGGAGAAGGCGAGCAGTACTTC CSASLDGAGEGEQYF
TRBJ1-1 few TRBV10-2 - TGCGCCAGCAGTGAGCCCTTTTTGGGCAACACTGAAGCTTTCTTT CASSEPFLGNTEAFF
TRBJ2-1 few TRBV6-1 - TGTGCCAGCTGGAGGGCCCAGCCCAATGAGCAGTTCTTC CASWRAQPNEQFF